These 13 T cell receptor beta chains were all obtained from the same sample, sequenced in a study of radiotherapy plus CTLA-4 blockade in lung cancer. Measured with immunoSEQ multiplex PCR; TCRdb has only the in-frame clones, and not every one. Of about 98,000 clones listed, approximately 78% are singletons. This material consisted of peripheral blood, taken from a patient treated with radiotherapy plus ipilimumab. All receptors come from a human donor with non-small cell lung cancer who had a partial response to radiotherapy plus ipilimumab.

This chain uses TRBV9 with TRBJ2-5; weak D call: TRBD2 (5 bases). This CDR3 comprises 13 residues. V lost 3 bases and J 1 base, leaving 7 bases between the germline ends. CDR1 is SGDLS, CDR2 YYNGEE, per germline. The CDR3 DNA reads TGTGCCAGCAGCGCTACTAGCCAAGAGACCCAGTACTTC. Its translation: CASSATSQETQYF.

The chain is built from TRBV6-1 and TRBJ2-7; D gene uncertain. CDR1 and CDR2 (germline): MNHNS, SASEGT. Trimming removed 3 bases from V and 3 bases from J, with 3 bases in between. CDR3 length: 11 residues. This CDR3 reads CASSDGYEQYF. The CDR3 bases are TGTGCCAGCAGTGACGGCTACGAGCAGTACTTC.

The chain couples TRBV5-1 to TRBJ2-7; tentatively, D is TRBD1 (5 bases). This CDR3 comprises 15 residues. Germline-derived CDR1 and CDR2 are SGHRS and YFSETQ. V was cut by 1 base and J by 2 bases, with 13 bases left in between. The CDR3, as DNA: TGCGCCAGCAGCTTGCACGCAGGGCCTCCCTACGAGCAGTACTTC. It specifies CASSLHAGPPYEQYF.

This clone has a handful of counts. The gene calls are TRBV5-1 and TRBJ1-2, with D unclear. The CDR3 totals 14 residues. Looked up from germline, CDR1 is SGHRS and CDR2 is YFSETQ. The ends were cut back, 1 base at V and 3 bases at J, with 10 bases in the middle. This CDR3 reads CASSLTGRDYGYTF. The CDR3 region has the DNA TGCGCCAGCAGCTTGACGGGTCGCGACTATGGCTACACCTTC.

V usage is TRBV9 and J usage is TRBJ2-2; tentatively, D is TRBD1 (6 bases). V lost 3 bases and J 6 bases, leaving 12 bases between the germline ends. Per the germline V gene, CDR1 is SGDLS and CDR2 is YYNGEE. The CDR3 covers 14 residues. The CDR3 coding sequence is TGTGCCAGCAGCGACGCACAGGGAGCCGGGGAGCTGTTTTTT. Its translation: CASSDAQGAGELFF.

A word on this clone: At one end, the junction sequence differs from germline, possibly due to a read error. J is TRBJ1-5 and V is TRBV2; 9 nucleotides line up with TRBD1. Germline loops: CDR1 SNHLY, CDR2 FYNNEI. The CDR3 spans 14 residues. The CDR3 loop is CTSTTQGAGQPQHF. In DNA form, the CDR3 reads TGTACCAGCACTACACAGGGGGCCGGTCAGCCCCAGCATTTT. Looking up the rest from reference TRBV2 and TRBJ1-5 gives the full variable domain: EPEVTQTPSHQVTQMGQEVILRCVPISNHLYFYWYRQILGQKVEFLVSFYNNEISEKSEIFDDQFSVERPDGSNFTLKIRSTKLEDSAMYFCTSTTQGAGQPQHFGDGTRLSIL.

The chain employs TRBV19 and TRBJ1-1, with D possibly being TRBD1 (5 bases). This CDR3 region has 14 residues. The germline V gene has CDR1 LNHDA and CDR2 SQIVND (reference sequence). V was pared by 2 bases and J by 12 bases, with 19 bases between. CDR3 region: CASSITTREVETFF. The CDR3 region has the DNA TGTGCCAGTAGTATAACCACCAGGGAGGTTGAGACTTTCTTT.

The CDR3 reads CASSLYGGNSYEQYF. The CDR3 DNA follows: TGTGCCAGCAGCCTTTATGGCGGGAACTCCTACGAGCAGTACTTC. The gene calls are TRBV7-9 and TRBJ2-7; tentative D call: TRBD2 (6 bases). Germline V gene data show CDR1 as SEHNR and CDR2 as FQNEAQ (reference sequence). This CDR3 contains 15 residues. Deletions cut 5 bases from V and 0 bases from J, with 14 bases between.

The chain employs TRBV28 and TRBJ2-7; D perhaps matches TRBD1 (6 bases). Germline lookup yields CDR1 MDHEN and CDR2 SYDVKM. This CDR3 is 14 amino acids long. The V end lost 5 bases, the J end lost 2 bases, and 13 bases lay between the germline ends. The CDR3 DNA reads TGTGCCAGCAGTGTACAGGGTACCGCCTACGAGCAGTACTTC. Residues: CASSVQGTAYEQYF.

The V and J genes are TRBV18 and TRBJ2-5; D is uncertain. V was cut by 3 bases and J by 5 bases, with 10 bases left in between. The CDR3 has 13 residues. The germline CDR1 and CDR2 sequences are KGHSH and LQKENI. CDR3 sequence: CASSPPGVETQYF. The DNA for the CDR3 is TGTGCCAGCTCACCTCCCGGAGTGGAGACCCAGTACTTC.

The rearrangement uses TRBV6-1 and TRBJ1-1; possibly TRBD1 for D (5 bases). V lost 6 bases to trimming and J lost 0 bases, with 11 bases between them. The CDR3 sequence is 14 residues long. In germline, CDR1 is MNHNS, CDR2 SASEGT. CDR3 sequence (DNA): TGTGCCAGCAGGCGGACACCCTTGAACACTGAAGCTTTCTTT. This sequence encodes CASRRTPLNTEAFF.

The chain links TRBV5-1 to TRBJ2-7; unclear D gene. CDR1 and CDR2 (germline): SGHRS, YFSETQ. The CDR3 has 14 amino acids. With 0 bases removed from V and 2 bases from J, the gap between germline ends came to 9 bases. In nucleotides, the CDR3 is TGCGCCAGCAGCTTGGACCCAAGCCCCTACGAGCAGTACTTC. It encodes CASSLDPSPYEQYF.

The chain links TRBV7-2 to TRBJ2-2, with 9 bases identical to TRBD1. This CDR3 is 14 amino acids long. Unmatched junction bases numbered 6, after V lost 6 bases and J lost 7 bases. Germline V gene data show CDR1 as SGHTA and CDR2 as FQGNSA. The CDR3 spells CASRTGGTSGELFF. The CDR3 DNA is TGTGCCAGCAGGACAGGGGGTACGAGCGGGGAGCTGTTTTTT.